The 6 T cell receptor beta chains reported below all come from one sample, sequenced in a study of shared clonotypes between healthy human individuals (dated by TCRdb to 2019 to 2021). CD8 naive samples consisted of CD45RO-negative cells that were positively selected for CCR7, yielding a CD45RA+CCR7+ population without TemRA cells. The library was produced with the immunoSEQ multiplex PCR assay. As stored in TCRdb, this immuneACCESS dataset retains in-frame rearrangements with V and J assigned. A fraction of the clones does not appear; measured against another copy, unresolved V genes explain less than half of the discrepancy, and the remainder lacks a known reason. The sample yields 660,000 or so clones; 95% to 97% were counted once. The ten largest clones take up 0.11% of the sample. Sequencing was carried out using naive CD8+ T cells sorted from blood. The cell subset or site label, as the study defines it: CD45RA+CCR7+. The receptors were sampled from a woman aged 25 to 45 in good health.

The CDR3 region is CASSPRRDSNQPQHF. The CDR3 DNA is TGTGCCAGCAGTCCCCGCCGGGACTCCAATCAGCCCCAGCATTTT. The J gene is TRBJ1-5, the V gene TRBV28, with TRBD1 as a possible D gene (5 bases). Deletions cut 5 bases from V and 3 bases from J, with 14 bases between. Germline CDR1 reads MDHEN; CDR2 reads SYDVKM. The CDR3 is 15 residues long.

CDR3 in DNA: TGCGCCAGCAGCCACACGCTAGCCCCAAAGGGTGAAGCTTTCTTT. It is translated as CASSHTLAPKGEAFF. The gene calls are TRBV4-1 and TRBJ1-1; D call uncertain. Germline CDR1 reads MGHRA; CDR2 reads YSYEKL. The V end lost 3 bases, the J end lost 7 bases, and 18 bases lay between the germline ends. The CDR3 spans 15 residues.

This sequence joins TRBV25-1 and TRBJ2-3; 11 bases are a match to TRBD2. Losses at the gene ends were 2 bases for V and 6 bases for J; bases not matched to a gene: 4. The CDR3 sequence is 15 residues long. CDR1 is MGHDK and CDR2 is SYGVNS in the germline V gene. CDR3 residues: CASSERASGGDTQYF. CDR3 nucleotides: TGTGCCAGCAGTGAAAGGGCTAGCGGGGGGGATACGCAGTATTTT.

CDR3: CASSLGVAGYRLEQFF. CDR3 coding DNA: TGTGCCAGCAGCTTAGGGGTAGCGGGATATCGGCTTGAGCAGTTCTTC. The chain employs TRBV7-2 and TRBJ2-1; 8 bases are shared with TRBD2. With 1 base clipped from V and 9 bases from J, the junction kept 11 bases outside the gene matches. CDR1 and CDR2 from the germline V gene are SGHTA and FQGNSA. The CDR3 covers 16 residues.

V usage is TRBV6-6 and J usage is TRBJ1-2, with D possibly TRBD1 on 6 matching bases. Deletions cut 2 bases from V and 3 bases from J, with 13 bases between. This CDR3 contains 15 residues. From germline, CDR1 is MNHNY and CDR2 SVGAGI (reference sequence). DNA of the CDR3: TGTGCCAGCAGTTACCCGGCGGAGGGGGACTATGGCTACACCTTC. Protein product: CASSYPAEGDYGYTF.

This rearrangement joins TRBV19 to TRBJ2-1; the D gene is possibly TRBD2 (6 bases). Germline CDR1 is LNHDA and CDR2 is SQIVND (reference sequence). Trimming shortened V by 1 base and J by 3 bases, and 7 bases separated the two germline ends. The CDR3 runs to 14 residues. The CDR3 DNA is TGTGCCAGTAGTATAGTGGGAGGCTACAATGAGCAGTTCTTC. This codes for CASSIVGGYNEQFF. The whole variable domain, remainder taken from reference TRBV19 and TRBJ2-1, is DGGITQSPKYLFRKEGQNVTLSCEQNLNHDAMYWYRQDPGQGLRLIYYSQIVNDFQKGDIAEGYSVSREKKESFPLTVTSAQKNPTAFYLCASSIVGGYNEQFFGPGTRLTVL.